Below, 21 T cell receptor beta chains from the same sample are listed, as sequenced in a study of T cells in Graves' hyperthyroidism and ophthalmopathy. The source material, RNA transcripts, was used to amplify TCR beta CDR3 regions. TCR CDR3 underwent first-round RT-PCR with the HTBI primer set. TCRdb re-called the multiplex PCR reads through MiXCR, storing one row per CDR3 protein. The repertoire holds approximately 700,000 distinct CDR3 sequences, with roughly 15% as singletons. Sequenced input: blood. These receptor sequences come from a young man with Graves' hyperthyroidism.

This clonotype appeared many times. The chain is built from TRBV27 and TRBJ2-3; the D call may be TRBD1 or TRBD2 (5 bases each). This CDR3 is 14 amino acids long. The germline V and J ends were trimmed by 6 bases and 6 bases, with 16 bases remaining between them. Germline V CDR1 and CDR2: MNHEY, SMNVEV (reference sequence). The CDR3 DNA reads as TGTGCCAGCAGCCAATTGTCGTGGGGGGATACGCAGTATTTT. Translating gives CASSQLSWGDTQYF.

The V and J genes are TRBV7-8 and TRBJ1-1; maybe TRBD1 (6 bases). The CDR3 covers 14 residues. V lost 4 bases to trimming and J lost 4 bases, with 13 bases between them. Germline V gene data show CDR1 as SGHVS and CDR2 as FQNEAQ. The chain's CDR3 is CASSSTEGGTEAFF. CDR3 DNA sequence: TGTGCCAGCAGCTCGACAGAAGGGGGCACTGAAGCTTTCTTT.

As to this clonotype: A junction end diverges from the germline sequence, so it may reflect a read error. This chain links TRBV5-1 with TRBJ2-3, with D tentatively TRBD1 (6 bases). The CDR3 runs to 14 residues. CDR1 is SGHRS and CDR2 is YFSETQ in the germline V gene. In nucleotides, the CDR3 is TGCGCCAGCAGCCAAGGACAGCCCACAGATTCGCAGTATTTT. Its translation is CASSQGQPTDSQYF.

The chain joins TRBV6-1 to TRBJ2-3; D unresolved. Germline CDR1 MNHNS, CDR2 SASEGT. There are 15 residues in the CDR3. Deletions cut 0 bases from V and 2 bases from J, with 9 bases between. CDR3 DNA: TGTGCCAGCAGTGAAGCCGGCAGGAACACAGATACGCAGTATTTT. Its protein product is CASSEAGRNTDTQYF.

The chain recombines TRBV28 with TRBJ2-1, with D tentatively TRBD2 (5 bases). Looked up from germline, CDR1 is MDHEN and CDR2 is SYDVKM. With 2 bases removed from V and 8 bases from J, the gap between germline ends came to 16 bases. The CDR3 consists of 15 residues. The DNA for the CDR3 is TGTGCCAGCAGTTTAGTGTATACGGGGTCGGATGAGCAGTTCTTC. Translating it yields CASSLVYTGSDEQFF.

At least ten counts were recorded for this clonotype. Sequence at one end of the junction differs from germline and may be a read error. The chain recombines TRBV7-7 with TRBJ2-3; 7 nucleotides agree with TRBD2. The CDR3 has 15 residues. The germline V gene has CDR1 SSHAT and CDR2 FNYEAQ (reference sequence). The CDR3 region is CASSLTSARTDTQYF. CDR3 coding DNA: TGTGCTAGCAGCTTAACTAGCGCCCGCACAGATACGCAGTATTTT.

The chain carries TRBV20-1 and TRBJ2-7, with 7 bases lining up with TRBD1. This CDR3 is 12 amino acids long. Looked up from germline, CDR1 is DFQATT and CDR2 is SNEGSKA (reference sequence). The V and J ends lost 1 base and 6 bases, in that order; junction bases with no gene match: 3. CDR3: CSARGQGGEQYF. CDR3 in DNA: TGCAGTGCTAGAGGACAGGGCGGCGAGCAGTACTTC.

In its sample, this clonotype was seen many times. V gene TRBV5-8 combines with J gene TRBJ2-7, with D possibly TRBD1 on 6 matching bases. This CDR3 has 15 amino acids. V was clipped by 4 bases and J by 6 bases, with 20 bases between them. Germline lookup yields CDR1 SGHTS and CDR2 YDEGEE. CDR3 nucleotide sequence: TGTGCCAGCAGCCCTGAGAGGGGGTATACGACCGAGCAGTACTTC. Amino acids: CASSPERGYTTEQYF.

CDR3 in DNA: TGTGCCAGCAGTGACAGCGGGCCCGACGCAGATACGCAGTATTTT. Residues: CASSDSGPDADTQYF. The chain recombines TRBV12-3 or TRBV12-4 with TRBJ2-3, with D tentatively TRBD2 (6 bases). The ends were cut back, 5 bases at V and 4 bases at J, with 16 bases in the middle. CDR3 size: 15 residues.

The V and J genes are TRBV9 and TRBJ1-5; TRBD1 agrees at 7 bases. The CDR3 is 15 residues long. V was clipped by 4 bases and J by 2 bases; unmatched bases: 6. CDR1 is SGDLS and CDR2 is YYNGEE in the germline V gene. The CDR3 DNA is TGTGCCAGCAGCCCGCGGGACAGTGGCAATCAGCCCCAGCATTTT. Translation: CASSPRDSGNQPQHF.

This clonotype was seen many times. This chain connects TRBV19 to TRBJ2-3, with D perhaps matching TRBD1 (5 bases). Germline V gene data show CDR1 as LNHDA and CDR2 as SQIVND (reference sequence). This CDR3 comprises 13 residues. Trimming took off 6 bases at V and 2 bases at J, with 9 bases between the two ends. The CDR3 protein is CASSRTNTDTQYF. As DNA, the CDR3 is TGTGCCAGTAGCAGGACAAACACAGATACGCAGTATTTT.

In its sample, this clonotype was seen many times. This sequence joins TRBV6-1 and TRBJ2-2; TRBD2 matches 8 bases. Per the germline V gene, CDR1 is MNHNS and CDR2 is SASEGT. V gave up 6 bases and J gave up 8 bases; unmatched junction bases: 11. The CDR3 sequence is 15 residues long. CDR3 residues: CASSRLQRESGELFF. The CDR3 region has the DNA TGTGCCAGCAGCCGTTTGCAGCGGGAGTCAGGGGAGCTGTTTTTT.

Many counts were recorded for this clonotype. V is TRBV2 and J is TRBJ1-1; 8 bases are a match to TRBD1. Germline V gene data show CDR1 as SNHLY and CDR2 as FYNNEI. The CDR3 consists of 14 residues. V gave up 6 bases and J gave up 7 bases; unmatched junction bases: 10. CDR3 DNA sequence: TGTGCCAGCAGCCCGACGGGACAGGCATATGAAGCTTTCTTT. It codes for CASSPTGQAYEAFF.

This clonotype occurred many times. The chain carries TRBV7-2 and TRBJ1-6; D call uncertain. The CDR3 spans 14 residues. V was clipped by 4 bases and J by 8 bases, with 12 bases between them. Germline V gene lookup returns CDR1 SGHTA and CDR2 FQGNSA. This chain's CDR3 is CASSSDAAHSPLHF. CDR3 DNA: TGTGCCAGCAGCTCGGATGCGGCCCATTCACCCCTCCACTTT.

This chain joins TRBV20-1 and TRBJ2-7; 11 bases are a match to TRBD2. The CDR3 has 13 amino acids. The germline gives CDR1 DFQATT, CDR2 SNEGSKA (reference sequence). Trimming took 3 bases from V and 2 from J; bases not matched to a gene: 0. The CDR3 nucleotides are TGCAGTGCTAGGACTAGCGGGGCCTACGAGCAGTACTTC. Amino acids: CSARTSGAYEQYF.

There are many counts of this clonotype. V usage is TRBV7-2 and J usage is TRBJ2-7, with a possible D match to TRBD2 (5 bases). This CDR3 comprises 15 residues. Trimming removed 3 bases at V and 2 bases at J, with 14 bases between. Per the germline V gene, CDR1 is SGHTA and CDR2 is FQGNSA. CDR3 protein: CASSLRAEEAYEQYF. The CDR3 DNA is TGTGCCAGCAGCTTGCGGGCAGAGGAGGCCTACGAGCAGTACTTC.

This clonotype was observed many times. V usage is TRBV6-1 and J usage is TRBJ1-1; TRBD1 agrees at 9 bases. Germline V CDR1 and CDR2: MNHNS, SASEGT. V dropped 2 bases and J dropped 1; count of bases not matched to a gene: 8. This CDR3 spans 17 amino acids. The CDR3 reads CASSELQGAMPNTEAFF. In DNA, the CDR3 is TGTGCCAGCAGTGAACTACAGGGGGCCATGCCGAACACTGAAGCTTTCTTT.

With regard to this clonotype: One junction end disagrees with the germline gene, perhaps due to a read error. This chain links TRBV12-3 or TRBV12-4 with TRBJ2-1, with TRBD1 identical over 10 bases. The CDR3 extends over 18 amino acids. CDR3: CAGAPGTGTGVSCNEQFF. CDR3 in DNA: TGTGCCGGCGCCCCCGGTACGGGGACAGGGGTGTCCTGCAATGAGCAGTTCTTC.

Concerning this clonotype itself: Its ends do not fully match the called genes, so a read error is possible. This chain joins TRBV20-1 and TRBJ2-7, with D tentatively TRBD1 or TRBD2 (6 bases each). CDR1 DFQATT and CDR2 SNEGSKA come from the germline V gene (reference sequence). This CDR3 has 14 amino acids. CDR3: CSARGGGPAYEQYF. The CDR3, as DNA: TGCAGTGCCAGAGGAGGGGGACCCGCCTACGAGCAGTACTTC.

This clonotype was counted a few times. A read error may be the cause here, since a much bigger clone is one base away. The rearrangement joins TRBV2 to TRBJ2-7; a weak D match, TRBD2 (6 bases). The CDR3 is 13 amino acids. V was shortened by 8 bases and J by 0 bases, with 11 bases between the two germline ends. Germline V CDR1 and CDR2: SNHLY, FYNNEI. The CDR3 bases are TGTGCCAGCGTGGGGGGAGGCTCCTACGAGCAGTACTTC. It is translated as CASVGGGSYEQYF.

This clonotype turned up a few times. The J gene is TRBJ1-5, the V gene TRBV6-1; D is undetermined. Germline lookup yields CDR1 MNHNS and CDR2 SASEGT. Trimming removed 5 bases at V and 0 bases at J, with 8 bases between. This CDR3 region has 14 residues. The CDR3: CASSLEISNQPQHF. The CDR3 DNA sequence: TGTGCCAGCAGTCTAGAGATTAGCAATCAGCCCCAGCATTTT.